These 19 T cell receptor beta chains were sequenced from one sample in a study of cytomegalovirus exposure and HLA in healthy donors. PCR employed 60 Vbeta and 13 Jbeta primers. Sequencing used immunoSEQ multiplex PCR; TCRdb keeps in-frame clones, though not all of them. The sample shows some 120,000 clones, about three quarters of them seen only once. Sequencing used PBMCs. These receptors were obtained from a man under 40 in good health and CMV-seronegative.

The chain combines TRBV7-2 with TRBJ2-5; 13 positions match TRBD2. This CDR3 spans 16 amino acids. Germline V gene sequence: CDR1 SGHTA, CDR2 FQGNSA. V shed 6 bases, J shed 5 bases, and the junction held 9 bases outside the gene matches. CDR3 loop: CASSLGLAGVRETQYF. CDR3 sequence (DNA): TGTGCCAGCAGTCTTGGACTAGCGGGAGTCCGGGAGACCCAGTACTTC.

This clone was recorded a few times. This chain uses TRBV21-1 with TRBJ1-5; TRBD1 was called by the table and not checked on the DNA. TRBV21-1 is a pseudogene segment. The CDR3 is 16 amino acids. The CDR3 DNA follows: TGTGCCAGCAGCAAAGTTATCACAGCAAGCAATCAGCCCCAGCATTTT. This translates into CASSKVITASNQPQHF.

Worth noting for this clone: With only one base between it and a far larger clone, this is likely a read error. V is TRBV28 and J is TRBJ2-7; no clear D gene. Germline values: CDR1 MDHEN, CDR2 SYDVKM. The CDR3 runs to 12 residues. CDR3 nucleotide sequence: TGTACCAGCAGTTTTGGGCCCGACGAGCAGTACTTC. Translating gives CTSSFGPDEQYF.

This clone was seen once. This sequence joins TRBV30 and TRBJ1-3; perhaps TRBD1 as D (6 bases). The CDR3 loop spans 16 amino acids. The V gene lost 0 bases and the J gene lost 0 bases, with 12 bases spanning the gap. Looked up from germline, CDR1 is GTSNPN and CDR2 is SVGIG (reference sequence). CDR3 sequence: CAWSVQGGISGNTIYF. CDR3 in DNA: TGTGCCTGGAGTGTACAGGGAGGGATCTCTGGAAACACCATATATTTT.

The CDR3 sequence: CASSLSSPGGELFF. Here the CDR3 DNA reads TGTGCCAGCAGCTTATCGTCCCCGGGCGGGGAGCTGTTTTTT. V usage is TRBV11-2 and J usage is TRBJ2-2; D ambiguous. Germline CDR1 SGHAT, CDR2 FQNNGV. The CDR3 has 14 amino acids. V dropped 2 bases and J dropped 7 bases, with 11 bases sitting between them.

The rearrangement joins TRBV14 to TRBJ1-1, with 7 bases that match TRBD1. This CDR3 spans 15 amino acids. V dropped 4 bases and J dropped 1; count of bases not matched to a gene: 6. CDR1 and CDR2 (germline): SGHDN, FVKESK. CDR3 nucleotides: TGTGCCAGCAGCCCCCAGACAGGGCGGAACACTGAAGCTTTCTTT. This encodes CASSPQTGRNTEAFF.

The chain carries TRBV28 and TRBJ1-5, with no clear D. V lost 1 base and J lost 7, with 11 bases in between. Germline V gene data show CDR1 as MDHEN and CDR2 as SYDVKM. The CDR3 runs to 14 residues. The CDR3 protein is CASSLSQTNQPQHF. CDR3 DNA sequence: TGTGCCAGCAGTTTATCACAGACGAACCAGCCCCAGCATTTT.

The chain is built from TRBV7-9 and TRBJ2-1; 9 bases match TRBD2. CDR3 length equals 15 residues. Germline values: CDR1 SEHNR, CDR2 FQNEAQ (reference sequence). V lost 8 bases and J lost 4; bases outside the gene matches: 9. The CDR3: CASERREGPYNEQFF. Here the CDR3 DNA reads TGTGCCAGCGAGAGGCGGGAGGGCCCGTACAATGAGCAGTTCTTC.

V and J are TRBV9 and TRBJ1-2, with TRBD1 matching 7 bases. Germline CDR1 SGDLS, CDR2 YYNGEE. There are 18 residues in the CDR3. With V trimmed by 0 bases and J by 0 bases, 11 bases remained unmatched. CDR3: CASSVGLRGTDANYGYTF. CDR3 bases: TGTGCCAGCAGCGTAGGTCTCAGGGGGACAGACGCTAACTATGGCTACACCTTC.

This clone was found a few times. V is TRBV15 and J is TRBJ1-4; D is unresolved. Germline V gene lookup returns CDR1 LNHNV and CDR2 YYDKDF (reference sequence). V was pared by 6 bases and J by 3 bases, with 8 bases between. The CDR3 spans 13 residues. The CDR3 here is CATSMRANEKLFF. Written as DNA, the CDR3 is TGTGCCACCAGTATGAGGGCTAATGAAAAACTGTTTTTT.

The chain carries TRBV7-9 and TRBJ2-7; 10 bases line up with TRBD2. From germline, CDR1 is SEHNR and CDR2 FQNEAQ (reference sequence). V dropped 5 bases and J dropped 1; count of bases not matched to a gene: 8. The CDR3 length is 16 residues. CDR3 sequence reads: CASSPSSGSWSYEQYF. DNA for the CDR3: TGTGCCAGCAGCCCGTCTAGCGGGAGTTGGTCCTACGAGCAGTACTTC.

The chain employs TRBV2 and TRBJ1-6; the D gene is possibly TRBD1 (6 bases). Trimming removed 4 bases at V and 0 bases at J, with 16 bases between. This CDR3 contains 18 residues. Germline CDR1 reads SNHLY; CDR2 reads FYNNEI. In DNA, the CDR3 is TGTGCCAGCAGTGTAGGACAGCGATCAAGCTCCTATAATTCACCCCTCCACTTT. Translation: CASSVGQRSSSYNSPLHF.

The chain links TRBV7-6 to TRBJ1-5; D uncertain. Germline CDR1 is SGHVS and CDR2 is FNYEAQ. This CDR3 comprises 16 residues. V was clipped by 1 base and J by 0 bases, with 10 bases between them. The CDR3 DNA is TGTGCCAGCAGCTTAGGGGCGTCCGTTAGCAATCAGCCCCAGCATTTT. This encodes CASSLGASVSNQPQHF.

The chain has TRBV4-2 and TRBJ2-3; 12 nucleotides line up with TRBD2. Germline V gene sequence: CDR1 LGHNA, CDR2 YNFKEQ. The CDR3 has 18 amino acids. J gave up 4 bases and V 0 bases, and 8 bases lay outside the gene matches. CDR3 in amino acids: CASSQDDEGTSGSDTQYF. The CDR3 DNA sequence: TGTGCCAGCAGCCAAGATGACGAGGGGACTAGCGGGTCAGATACGCAGTATTTT.

CDR3 in DNA: TGTGCCAGCAGCTTCGGGGGGAGCGGGGAGCTGTTTTTT. Translated: CASSFGGSGELFF. This chain uses TRBV7-8 with TRBJ2-2; 7 positions match TRBD2. Germline CDR1 is SGHVS and CDR2 is FQNEAQ. CDR3 size: 13 residues. The junction had 2 bases not matched to a gene; V was cut back by 3 bases and J by 7 bases.

The chain links TRBV14 to TRBJ2-7, with D perhaps matching TRBD2 (6 bases). Trimming stripped 6 bases from V and 3 bases from J, with 12 bases between. This CDR3 is 13 amino acids long. Looked up from germline, CDR1 is SGHDN and CDR2 is FVKESK. The CDR3 bases are TGTGCCAGCAGGGGGACGGGGGTCTACGAGCAGTACTTC. Translating gives CASRGTGVYEQYF.

V gene TRBV28 combines with J gene TRBJ1-2, with 11 bases identical to TRBD1. Germline CDR1 is MDHEN and CDR2 is SYDVKM. V was clipped by 2 bases and J by 4 bases; unmatched bases: 6. The CDR3 has 16 amino acids. The DNA of the CDR3 is TGTGCCAGCAGTTTACTCGACGGGACAGGGGGCTATGGCTACACCTTC. Amino acids: CASSLLDGTGGYGYTF.

The chain joins TRBV28 to TRBJ2-5; 8 nucleotides align to TRBD1. With V trimmed by 6 bases and J by 3 bases, 6 bases remained unmatched. The germline gives CDR1 MDHEN, CDR2 SYDVKM. The CDR3 loop spans 14 amino acids. The CDR3 is CASRSDREEETQYF. CDR3 in DNA: TGTGCCAGCAGGTCGGACAGGGAAGAAGAGACCCAGTACTTC.

The chain employs TRBV7-9 and TRBJ1-5; D gene uncertain. V was pared by 1 base and J by 5 bases, with 12 bases between. In germline, CDR1 is SEHNR, CDR2 FQNEAQ (reference sequence). CDR3 size: 15 residues. CDR3 region: CASSLEAGSYQPQHF. The CDR3 DNA sequence: TGTGCCAGCAGCTTAGAGGCAGGATCTTATCAGCCCCAGCATTTT.